Listed below are T cell receptor beta chains from one sample, sequenced in a study of shared clonotypes between healthy human individuals. Produced via immunoSEQ multiplex PCR; TCRdb's table is partial and in-frame only. The sample lists about 2.1 million clones; around 95% were seen once. Sequenced material: naive CD8+ T cells from PBMCs. The receptors come from a man aged 18 to 29 in good health. Some clones in this sample may be carry-over from other donors' samples. CDR3s include the opening cysteine and the closing phenylalanine or tryptophan. The D gene is left open where the match is weak. A row's size may be missing; if present it is once, few, many or a size class.

j_gene: TRBJ2-7
v_gene: TRBV7-9
d_gene: TRBD2
abundance: once
CDR3aa: CASSSWTSGSGLHEQYF
CDR3nt: TGTGCCAGCAGCTCCTGGACTAGCGGGAGTGGCTTGCACGAGCAGTACTTC

j_gene: TRBJ2-1
v_gene: TRBV10-3
d_gene: TRBD2
abundance: .
CDR3aa: CAIRGSGSHGNEQFF
CDR3nt: TGTGCCATCAGAGGTAGCGGGAGTCATGGCAATGAGCAGTTCTTC

j_gene: TRBJ2-1
v_gene: TRBV4-3
d_gene: .
abundance: .
CDR3aa: CASSQSWISSYNEQFF
CDR3nt: TGCGCCAGCAGCCAGAGTTGGATTAGCTCCTACAATGAGCAGTTCTTC

j_gene: TRBJ1-1
v_gene: TRBV5-6
d_gene: .
abundance: once
CDR3aa: CASSNDQTGFYTEAFF
CDR3nt: TGTGCCAGCAGCAACGACCAAACAGGGTTTTACACTGAAGCTTTCTTT

j_gene: TRBJ2-7
v_gene: TRBV28
d_gene: TRBD2
abundance: once
CDR3aa: CASSSRSRGHGTSGSMPYEQYF
CDR3nt: TGTGCCAGCAGTTCAAGGAGCAGGGGGCATGGGACTAGCGGGAGTATGCCGTACGAGCAGTACTTC

j_gene: TRBJ1-4
v_gene: TRBV18
d_gene: TRBD1
abundance: .
CDR3aa: CASSPGTGTELFF
CDR3nt: TGTGCCAGCTCACCAGGGACAGGCACGGAACTGTTTTTT

j_gene: TRBJ2-2
v_gene: TRBV6-1
d_gene: TRBD2
abundance: .
CDR3aa: CASSELAGGTGELFF
CDR3nt: TGTGCCAGCAGTGAACTAGCGGGAGGGACCGGGGAGCTGTTTTTT

j_gene: TRBJ2-1
v_gene: TRBV9
d_gene: .
abundance: .
CDR3aa: CASSVAGPNNEQFF
CDR3nt: TGTGCCAGCAGCGTAGCCGGGCCCAACAATGAGCAGTTCTTC

j_gene: TRBJ2-1
v_gene: TRBV7-2
d_gene: TRBD2
abundance: .
CDR3aa: CASILGTSGLNEQFF
CDR3nt: TGTGCCAGCATACTCGGGACTAGCGGGCTCAATGAGCAGTTCTTC

j_gene: TRBJ2-1
v_gene: TRBV7-9
d_gene: .
abundance: .
CDR3aa: CASTPGTAVDPFF
CDR3nt: TGTGCCAGCACCCCCGGGACTGCCGTAGATCCGTTCTTC

j_gene: TRBJ2-7
v_gene: TRBV4-3
d_gene: .
abundance: .
CDR3aa: CASSQTRVGGYEQYF
CDR3nt: TGCGCCAGCAGCCAAACCCGAGTTGGGGGCTACGAGCAGTACTTC

j_gene: TRBJ2-1
v_gene: TRBV7-9
d_gene: TRBD2
abundance: .
CDR3aa: CASSSRVGASGTYNEQFF
CDR3nt: TGTGCCAGCAGCTCCAGGGTTGGGGCTAGCGGGACCTACAATGAGCAGTTCTTC

j_gene: TRBJ1-4
v_gene: TRBV4-1
d_gene: .
abundance: .
CDR3aa: CASSQEGAGLNEKLFF
CDR3nt: TGCGCCAGCAGCCAAGAAGGGGCAGGGCTTAATGAAAAACTGTTTTTT

j_gene: TRBJ2-7
v_gene: TRBV28
d_gene: TRBD2
abundance: .
CDR3aa: CATYDPGLAYEQYF
CDR3nt: TGTGCCACCTACGACCCGGGACTAGCCTACGAGCAGTACTTC

j_gene: TRBJ2-2
v_gene: TRBV7-3
d_gene: .
abundance: .
CDR3aa: CASSPRSGELFF
CDR3nt: TGTGCCAGCAGCCCTCGATCCGGGGAGCTGTTTTTT

j_gene: TRBJ1-4
v_gene: TRBV27
d_gene: TRBD1
abundance: .
CDR3aa: CASSSRGQGEKLFF
CDR3nt: TGTGCCAGCAGTTCGCGGGGACAGGGGGAAAAACTGTTTTTT

j_gene: TRBJ2-1
v_gene: TRBV4-1
d_gene: .
abundance: .
CDR3aa: CASSHPPNEQFF
CDR3nt: TGCGCCAGCAGCCATCCCCCCAATGAGCAGTTCTTC

j_gene: TRBJ2-7
v_gene: TRBV7-9
d_gene: .
abundance: .
CDR3aa: CASSSSGTPLYEQYF
CDR3nt: TGTGCCAGCAGCTCTTCCGGGACACCCCTCTACGAGCAGTACTTC

j_gene: TRBJ2-7
v_gene: TRBV27
d_gene: TRBD2
abundance: .
CDR3aa: CASSLAGVVYEQYF
CDR3nt: TGTGCCAGCAGTCTAGCGGGAGTAGTCTACGAGCAGTACTTC

j_gene: TRBJ1-1
v_gene: TRBV6-5
d_gene: .
abundance: .
CDR3aa: CASSYSVQLNTEAFF
CDR3nt: TGTGCCAGCAGTTACTCGGTTCAGCTGAACACTGAAGCTTTCTTT

j_gene: TRBJ2-1
v_gene: TRBV30
d_gene: .
abundance: .
CDR3aa: CAWSVRERVGGYNEQFF
CDR3nt: TGTGCCTGGAGTGTACGGGAGCGGGTAGGGGGGTACAATGAGCAGTTCTTC

j_gene: TRBJ2-3
v_gene: TRBV5-6
d_gene: .
abundance: .
CDR3aa: CASTPGGRDTQYF
CDR3nt: TGTGCCAGCACCCCCGGAGGTAGAGATACGCAGTATTTT

j_gene: TRBJ2-3
v_gene: TRBV27
d_gene: TRBD2
abundance: .
CDR3aa: CASSLRLAGWDTQYF
CDR3nt: TGTGCCAGCAGTTTAAGACTAGCGGGATGGGATACGCAGTATTTT

j_gene: TRBJ2-7
v_gene: TRBV6-5
d_gene: .
abundance: few
CDR3aa: CASSLGATYEQYF
CDR3nt: TGTGCCAGCAGCCTCGGGGCCACCTACGAGCAGTACTTC

j_gene: TRBJ2-2
v_gene: TRBV6-4
d_gene: .
abundance: .
CDR3aa: CASSFRGDTGELFF
CDR3nt: TGTGCCAGTTCATTCCGAGGGGACACCGGGGAGCTGTTTTTT

j_gene: TRBJ2-7
v_gene: TRBV7-9
d_gene: .
abundance: .
CDR3aa: CASSSPPGPSYEQYF
CDR3nt: TGTGCCAGCAGCTCCCCCCCGGGACCCAGCTACGAGCAGTACTTC

j_gene: TRBJ2-3
v_gene: TRBV27
d_gene: .
abundance: .
CDR3aa: CASSLLRGPRGPDTQYF
CDR3nt: TGTGCCAGCAGTCTCTTAAGGGGCCCGCGTGGGCCAGATACGCAGTATTTT

j_gene: TRBJ1-2
v_gene: TRBV11-2
d_gene: .
abundance: .
CDR3aa: CASSLLPTANYGYTF
CDR3nt: TGTGCCAGCAGCCTCCTCCCGACTGCTAACTATGGCTACACCTTC

j_gene: TRBJ2-3
v_gene: TRBV7-3
d_gene: .
abundance: .
CDR3aa: CASSQWSGSTDTQYF
CDR3nt: TGTGCCAGCAGCCAATGGTCCGGGAGCACAGATACGCAGTATTTT

j_gene: TRBJ2-1
v_gene: TRBV11-2
d_gene: .
abundance: .
CDR3aa: CASTSPKEQFF
CDR3nt: TGTGCCAGCACCTCCCCCAAAGAGCAGTTCTTC

j_gene: TRBJ2-7
v_gene: TRBV9
d_gene: .
abundance: .
CDR3aa: CASSVASADTYEQYF
CDR3nt: TGTGCCAGCAGCGTAGCATCGGCGGACACCTACGAGCAGTACTTC

j_gene: TRBJ1-5
v_gene: TRBV27
d_gene: .
abundance: .
CDR3aa: CASSFGGLEPQHF
CDR3nt: TGTGCCAGCAGTTTTGGGGGGTTGGAGCCCCAGCATTTT

j_gene: TRBJ2-1
v_gene: TRBV7-2
d_gene: .
abundance: .
CDR3aa: CASSPTGVGYNEQFF
CDR3nt: TGTGCCAGCAGCCCGACGGGAGTCGGGTACAATGAGCAGTTCTTC

j_gene: TRBJ1-1
v_gene: TRBV4-1
d_gene: .
abundance: .
CDR3aa: CASSNMNTEAFF
CDR3nt: TGCGCCAGCAGCAACATGAACACTGAAGCTTTCTTT

j_gene: TRBJ2-5
v_gene: TRBV9
d_gene: TRBD1
abundance: .
CDR3aa: CASSVGTGGGETQYF
CDR3nt: TGTGCCAGCAGCGTCGGGACAGGGGGCGGAGAGACCCAGTACTTC

j_gene: TRBJ1-1
v_gene: TRBV10-1
d_gene: TRBD1
abundance: .
CDR3aa: CASPPAGGIAEAFF
CDR3nt: TGCGCCAGCCCGCCGGCAGGGGGTATCGCTGAAGCTTTCTTT

j_gene: TRBJ2-2
v_gene: TRBV7-9
d_gene: .
abundance: .
CDR3aa: CASSHPGGANIGGELFF
CDR3nt: TGTGCCAGCAGCCACCCAGGAGGGGCTAATATCGGCGGGGAGCTGTTTTTT

j_gene: TRBJ1-1
v_gene: TRBV5-6
d_gene: TRBD1
abundance: .
CDR3aa: CASSLAGGEAFF
CDR3nt: TGTGCCAGCAGCTTGGCAGGGGGTGAAGCTTTCTTT

j_gene: TRBJ2-5
v_gene: TRBV6-5
d_gene: .
abundance: .
CDR3aa: CASSYRQVKAETQYF
CDR3nt: TGTGCCAGCAGTTACAGGCAGGTTAAGGCAGAGACCCAGTACTTC

j_gene: TRBJ2-1
v_gene: TRBV15
d_gene: TRBD2
abundance: once
CDR3aa: CATRPTSGRFYNEQFF
CDR3nt: TGTGCCACCAGGCCGACTAGCGGGAGGTTCTACAATGAGCAGTTCTTC

j_gene: TRBJ2-1
v_gene: TRBV7-2
d_gene: .
abundance: .
CDR3aa: CASSLGRVRGSSSYNEQFF
CDR3nt: TGTGCCAGCAGCTTAGGGCGTGTTCGGGGGTCGAGCTCCTACAATGAGCAGTTCTTC

j_gene: TRBJ2-5
v_gene: TRBV11-2
d_gene: .
abundance: once
CDR3aa: CASSPRPRGGETQYF
CDR3nt: TGTGCCAGCAGCCCCAGACCCAGGGGAGGGGAGACCCAGTACTTC

j_gene: TRBJ2-5
v_gene: TRBV18
d_gene: .
abundance: .
CDR3aa: CASSPMGGPQETQYF
CDR3nt: TGTGCCAGCTCACCGATGGGAGGCCCTCAAGAGACCCAGTACTTC

j_gene: TRBJ2-7
v_gene: TRBV2
d_gene: .
abundance: .
CDR3aa: CASSGASNPHEQYF
CDR3nt: TGTGCCAGCAGTGGCGCGTCGAATCCCCACGAGCAGTACTTC

j_gene: TRBJ2-7
v_gene: TRBV7-6
d_gene: .
abundance: .
CDR3aa: CASSLGAASYEQYF
CDR3nt: TGTGCCAGCAGCTTAGGGGCAGCATCCTACGAGCAGTACTTC

j_gene: TRBJ2-1
v_gene: TRBV29-1
d_gene: .
abundance: .
CDR3aa: CSADSFLFSSSYNEQFF
CDR3nt: TGCAGCGCTGACAGCTTCCTTTTTTCCTCCTCCTACAATGAGCAGTTCTTC

j_gene: TRBJ2-5
v_gene: TRBV27
d_gene: .
abundance: .
CDR3aa: CASKLRDRFRETQYF
CDR3nt: TGTGCCAGCAAACTCCGGGACCGGTTTCGGGAGACCCAGTACTTC

j_gene: TRBJ2-2
v_gene: TRBV7-8
d_gene: .
abundance: .
CDR3aa: CASSFSSVSGGELFF
CDR3nt: TGTGCCAGCAGCTTCTCTTCCGTGTCCGGCGGGGAGCTGTTTTTT

j_gene: TRBJ2-1
v_gene: TRBV7-9
d_gene: .
abundance: .
CDR3aa: CASSQRSGATYNEQFF
CDR3nt: TGTGCCAGCAGCCAACGATCCGGGGCGACCTACAATGAGCAGTTCTTC

j_gene: TRBJ2-5
v_gene: TRBV9
d_gene: TRBD2
abundance: once
CDR3aa: CASSASGTPGTSGSETQYF
CDR3nt: TGTGCCAGCAGCGCTTCCGGGACACCCGGGACTAGCGGCTCAGAGACCCAGTACTTC